This T cell receptor (beta chain) derives from a study (dated by TCRdb to the mid-2010s). Trimming takes 3 bases from V and 8 bases from J, and the germline ends sit 16 bases apart. Taken from the germline V gene (reference sequence), the CDR1 and CDR2 loops are DFQATT and SNEGSKA. Measured from the cysteine to the phenylalanine, the CDR3 is 13 residues long. Solely the CDR3 DNA is kept, with 39 bases framed from the first base. This clonotype has at least ten counts. Its antigen is still unknown. Within one base of it there is no much larger clone, and no base qualities were kept. The protocol used for the library was RT-PCR. The sequencing machine was an Illumina MiSeq. TCRdb applied fastp at Q25 and MiXCR to the public reads, then kept only in-frame beta chains. CDR3 protein sequences are deduplicated, and each keeps its most common genes and DNA. The table for this sample lists fewer than 800,000 distinct CDR3 sequences; 14% of them were counted only once. The biggest ten clones account for 3.6% of the sample.

Sample: memory CD4+ T cells from blood. Rearrangement joined TRBV20-1 to TRBJ1-1; the D gene assignment is ambiguous. The clonotype comes from a female donor in good health, serving as a healthy control. In nucleotide form, the sequence is TGCAGTGCTAGGTGGGCGCTTTTTATCGAAGCTTTCTTT. Its amino acids are CSARWALFIEAFF.